The source of this TCR beta chain is a study of T-cell reconstitution after alpha-beta-depleted transplantation in children (dated by TCRdb to 2015 to 2016). With regard to the full study: Using TCR repertoire profiling, the study followed T-cell immune reconstitution in a quantitative way in children after TCRalphabeta/CD19-depleted allogeneic hematopoietic cell transplantation.

The library was made by PCR. The sample was run on an Illumina HiSeq 2500. To normalize quantification of the TCRbeta repertoire, the TCR libraries were built with molecular barcoding that relied on unique molecular identifiers. The public reads were reprocessed in TCRdb via fastp at Q25 and MiXCR, keeping in-frame beta chains. Every entry covers one CDR3 protein and lists the most common genes and DNA from its rows. The sample contains 200,000 to 250,000 distinct CDR3 sequences, around 10% of them found a single time. The ten top clones hold less than 8% of the sample. Spanning cysteine to phenylalanine, the CDR3 consists of 15 amino acids. CDR3 DNA is the only sequence kept; it has 45 bases, read in frame from the first base. Based on the germline V gene, the CDR1 and CDR2 sequences are SGHTA and FQGNSA. V is shortened by 1 base, J by 7 bases, and the region joining them spans 14 bases. This clonotype came up a few times. This clone's antigen is unknown. Base qualities are not recorded, but no much larger clone differs from it by a single base.

Sequencing was performed on PBMCs from the stem cell graft donor, taken from the stem cell graft. The sequence came from a human donor who donated a stem cell graft to a child with acute lymphoblastic leukemia. The sequence is built from TRBV7-2 and TRBJ1-5; the D gene assignment is ambiguous. The base sequence is TGTGCCAGCAGCTTAGGCAGGATGTTCAACCAGCCCCAGCATTTT. Its amino acids are CASSLGRMFNQPQHF.